The clone carrying this T cell receptor (beta chain) showed up just a few times. Germline V gene lookup returns CDR1 ENHRY and CDR2 SYGVKD. The CDR3 is 14 amino acids. V shed 6 bases and J 7 bases; nucleotides not matched to a gene: 8. TCRdb processed the 5' RACE reads anew with MiXCR; each CDR3 protein has one entry. The sample includes around 68,000 distinct CDR3 sequences, under 5% of them seen just once. This sample is part of a study of neurological immune-mediated disorders. Material: PBMCs. The receptor was isolated from a man aged 50-59 years with multiple sclerosis. The V and J genes are TRBV10-3 and TRBJ1-5, with 8 bases fitting TRBD1. The CDR3 nucleotides are TGTGCCATCAGCGATGTGGACAGGGAGCAGCCCCAGCATTTT. Translation: CAISDVDREQPQHF.